This section outlines one T cell receptor beta chain sequence together with its context. This specimen comes from a study of blood T cell repertoires in COVID-19. About the research overall: Collection of acute and convalescent COVID-19 samples took place in the United States, Italy and Spain.

The repertoire was sequenced with immunoSEQ multiplex PCR; TCRdb's copy has only in-frame clones and lacks some. The sample carries roughly 230,000 clones, 84% recorded once. The V and J ends lost 1 base and 6 bases, in that order; junction bases with no gene match: 8. The CDR3 has 16 residues. Germline-derived CDR1 and CDR2 are MDHEN and SYDVKM. Recruited during active infection, patients (from Seattle) were subsequently followed longitudinally. The chain combines TRBV28 with TRBJ1-3; 8 nucleotides match TRBD1. The sample was peripheral blood. This TCR derives from an elderly woman with COVID-19, enrolled during active disease. CDR3 in DNA: TGTGCCAGCAGTTTATATTCCCGGACAGGGTTAAACACCATATATTTT. Protein sequence: CASSLYSRTGLNTIYF. Filled out from reference TRBV28 and TRBJ1-3, the complete variable domain reads DVKVTQSSRYLVKRTGEKVFLECVQDMDHENMFWYRQDPGLGLRLIYFSYDVKMKEKGDIPEGYSVSREKKERFSLILESASTNQTSMYLCASSLYSRTGLNTIYFGEGSWLTVV.